The clone carrying this T cell receptor beta chain was counted ten times or more. The study based diagnoses on clinical symptoms, serum thyroxine and TRAb, thyroid ultrasound and orbital computed tomography. Trimming stripped 4 bases from V and 4 bases from J, with 5 bases between. Germline V gene data show CDR1 as MNHGY and CDR2 as SAAAGT. The CDR3 is made up of 11 amino acids. The sample is drawn from a study of T cells in Graves' hyperthyroidism and ophthalmopathy. RNA transcripts were the template for amplifying TCR beta CDR3 regions. HTBI primers were the set used in a first-round RT-PCR of the TCR CDR3. TCRdb passed the multiplex PCR reads through MiXCR, listing each CDR3 protein once. The table lists fewer than 900,000 distinct CDR3 sequences, roughly 17% of them singletons.

The V call is TRBV6-8, the J call TRBJ2-7; D is perhaps TRBD2 (5 bases). The TCR was taken from a young man with Graves' hyperthyroidism. Sequenced material: blood. The CDR3 sequence: CASSCGYEQYF. CDR3 DNA sequence: TGTGCCAGCAGTTGCGGGTACGAGCAGTACTTC.